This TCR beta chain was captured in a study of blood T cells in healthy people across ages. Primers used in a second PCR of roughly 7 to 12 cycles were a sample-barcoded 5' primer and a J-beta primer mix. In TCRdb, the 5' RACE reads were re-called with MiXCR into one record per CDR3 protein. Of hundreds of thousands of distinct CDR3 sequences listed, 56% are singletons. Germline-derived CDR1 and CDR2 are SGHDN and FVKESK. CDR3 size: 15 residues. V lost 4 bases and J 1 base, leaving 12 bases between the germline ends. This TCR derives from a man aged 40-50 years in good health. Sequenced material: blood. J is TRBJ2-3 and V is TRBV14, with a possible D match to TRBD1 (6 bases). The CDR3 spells CASSRGRQGTDTQYF. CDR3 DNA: TGTGCCAGCAGCCGAGGGCGACAGGGCACAGATACGCAGTATTTT.